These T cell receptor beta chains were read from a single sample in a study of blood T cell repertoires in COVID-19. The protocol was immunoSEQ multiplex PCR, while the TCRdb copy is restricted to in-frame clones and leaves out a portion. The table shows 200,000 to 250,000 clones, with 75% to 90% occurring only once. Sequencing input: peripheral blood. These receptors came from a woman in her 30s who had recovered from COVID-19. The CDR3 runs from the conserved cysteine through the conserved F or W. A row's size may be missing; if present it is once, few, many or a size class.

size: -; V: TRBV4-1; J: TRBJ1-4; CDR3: CASSQRIGQGRAFANEKLFF
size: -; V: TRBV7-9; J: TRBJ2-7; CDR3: CASSSSGGQAYEQYF
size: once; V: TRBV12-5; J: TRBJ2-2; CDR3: CASGLEKGGRYAGELFF
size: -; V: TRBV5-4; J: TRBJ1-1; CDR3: CASSRQHFTEAFF
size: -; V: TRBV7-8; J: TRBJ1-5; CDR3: CASSNDWARGLSNQPQHF
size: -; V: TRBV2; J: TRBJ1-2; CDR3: CASSEAPGGYTF
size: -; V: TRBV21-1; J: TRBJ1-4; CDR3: CASSNGREEQDEKLFF
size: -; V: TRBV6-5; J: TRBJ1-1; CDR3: CASRAGRARAEAFF
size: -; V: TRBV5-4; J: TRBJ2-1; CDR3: CASSLGLAGGTRGYNEQFF
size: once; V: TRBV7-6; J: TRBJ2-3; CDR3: CASSQGTSGGTSTDTQYF
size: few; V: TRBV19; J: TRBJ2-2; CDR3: CASSMTGWGLAGAHRTGELFF
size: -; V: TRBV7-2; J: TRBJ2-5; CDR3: CASSLGSEETQYF
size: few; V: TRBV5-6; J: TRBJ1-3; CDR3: CASSLVVGHSGNTIYF
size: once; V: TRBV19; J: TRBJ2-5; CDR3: CASSIIAGNEETQYF
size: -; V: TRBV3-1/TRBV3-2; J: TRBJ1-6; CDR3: CASRGTELGWDSPLHF
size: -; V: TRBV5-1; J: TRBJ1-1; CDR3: CASSLVVTGMNTEAFF
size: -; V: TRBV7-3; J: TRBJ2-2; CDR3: CASSPGTGNTGELFF
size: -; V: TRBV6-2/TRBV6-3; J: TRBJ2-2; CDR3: CASSPLTGAGELFF
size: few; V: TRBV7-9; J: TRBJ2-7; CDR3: CASSGPGTGSQYEQYF
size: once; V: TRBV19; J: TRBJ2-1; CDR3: CASRQGYNEQFF
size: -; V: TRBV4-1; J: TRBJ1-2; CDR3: CASSQQGSGGYTF
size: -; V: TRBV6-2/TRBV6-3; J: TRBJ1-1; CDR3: CASSPLGQGRADTEAFF
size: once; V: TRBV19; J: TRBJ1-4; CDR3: CASKPSTATNEKLFF
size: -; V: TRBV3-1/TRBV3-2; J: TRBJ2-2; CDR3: CASSPLRGDNTGELFF
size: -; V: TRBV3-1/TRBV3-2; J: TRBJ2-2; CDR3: CASSQDRVGELFF
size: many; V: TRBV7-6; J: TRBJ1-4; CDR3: CASSLATRGQGAEKLFF
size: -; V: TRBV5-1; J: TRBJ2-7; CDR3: CANMGQGSDEQYF
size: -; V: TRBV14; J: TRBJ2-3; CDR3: CASSQGDRDKITDTQYF
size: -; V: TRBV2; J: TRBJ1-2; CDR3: CASSDRGQSYGYTF
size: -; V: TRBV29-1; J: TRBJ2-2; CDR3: CSVEDRGLNTGELFF
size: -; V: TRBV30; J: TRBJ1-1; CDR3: CAWTPSPGQGKPEAFF
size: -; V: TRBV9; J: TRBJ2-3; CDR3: CASSPRGGSTDTQYF
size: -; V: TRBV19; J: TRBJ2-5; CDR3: CASRDNQETQYF
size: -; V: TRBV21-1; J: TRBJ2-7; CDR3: CASSKVASTYEQYF
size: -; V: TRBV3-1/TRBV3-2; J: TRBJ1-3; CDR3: CASSQVVESNTIYF
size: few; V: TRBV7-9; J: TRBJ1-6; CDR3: CASRLSGGQGRDSPLHF
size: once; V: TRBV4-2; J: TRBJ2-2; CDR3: CASSQLDRAPGELFF
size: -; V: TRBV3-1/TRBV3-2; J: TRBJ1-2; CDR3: CASSQVGQDLYSNYGYTF
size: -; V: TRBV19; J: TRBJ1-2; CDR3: CASSGEPPQGPYGYTF
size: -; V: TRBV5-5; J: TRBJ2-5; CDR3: CASTTTGGRETQYF
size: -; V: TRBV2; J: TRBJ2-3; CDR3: CASGGAGTTDTQYF
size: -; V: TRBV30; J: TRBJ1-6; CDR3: CAWSVETGRYSPLHF
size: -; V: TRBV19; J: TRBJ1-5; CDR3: CASSMMIGRGGNQPQHF
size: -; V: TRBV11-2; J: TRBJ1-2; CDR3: CASSLPGRDRSHGYTF
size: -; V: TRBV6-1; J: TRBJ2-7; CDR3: CASSEGQGANYEQYF
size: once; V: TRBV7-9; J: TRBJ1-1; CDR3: CASRLWRAGDTEAFF
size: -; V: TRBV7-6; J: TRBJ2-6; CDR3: CASSRGSGANVLTF
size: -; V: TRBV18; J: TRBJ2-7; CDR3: CASSPPGQLHEQYF
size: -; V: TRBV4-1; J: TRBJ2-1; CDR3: CASSQLPGQVVPPSTYNEQFF
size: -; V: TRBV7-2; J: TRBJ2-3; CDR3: CASSISGGAVRDTQYF
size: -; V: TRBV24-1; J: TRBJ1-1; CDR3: CATSAGPETEAFF
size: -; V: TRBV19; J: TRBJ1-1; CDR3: CASDDRGQGTEAFF